Sequencing of this T cell receptor beta chain was carried out in a study of T-cell memory formation after mild COVID-19. The CDR3 consists of 15 residues. The germline CDR1 and CDR2 sequences are SEHNR and FQNEAQ (reference sequence). TCRdb passed the 5' RACE reads through MiXCR, listing each CDR3 protein once. The data show about 110,000 distinct CDR3 sequences, around 12% seen once. This clonotype was seen a few times. A read error may produce the germline difference seen at one junction end. The source of this sequence is an adult woman who had mild COVID-19 (a few samples of this study predate the infection). Cell type and time point are not known. J is TRBJ1-1 and V is TRBV7-9; 9 bases map to TRBD1. The sequenced material came from PBMCs or a T cell subset sorted from them (not recorded which). The CDR3 is CSSSSRDREPSEAFF. The CDR3 DNA reads TGTTCCAGCAGTTCCCGGGACAGGGAACCCTCTGAAGCTTTCTTT.